This T cell receptor beta chain came from a study of CD8 T cells in Susac syndrome. Reverse transcription of about 0.5 to 1 ug RNA was carried out with random hexamers. TCRdb processed the immunoSEQ multiplex PCR reads anew with MiXCR; each CDR3 protein has one entry. The data contain under 200,000 distinct CDR3 sequences, around 96% of them singletons. Germline lookup yields CDR1 SGHRS and CDR2 YFSETQ. Trimming stripped 0 bases from V and 4 bases from J, with 10 bases between. The CDR3 has 14 residues. This clonotype was picked up one time. Material: CD4+ T cells from PBMCs. The chain carries TRBV5-1 and TRBJ1-2, with D possibly TRBD1 on 5 matching bases. The source of this sequence is a human donor in good health. The CDR3 region has the DNA TGCGCCAGCAGCTTGGGGACACTTACCTATGGCTACACCTTC. This encodes CASSLGTLTYGYTF.